Listed below are T cell receptor beta chains from one sample, sequenced in a study of early T cells in non-severe SARS-CoV-2 infection. TCRdb passed the 5' RACE reads through MiXCR, listing each CDR3 protein once. In the table there are tens of thousands of distinct CDR3 sequences, roughly 17% of which are singletons. This material consisted of whole blood, taken at baseline. Receptors originate from an adult who was a healthcare worker with PCR-confirmed SARS-CoV-2 infection or an uninfected control (not recorded which). The CDR3 runs from the conserved cysteine through the conserved F or W. A D gene is named only where the DNA matches it firmly. The size field is filled for only some rows; it gives once, few, many or a size class.

V: TRBV7-3; D: TRBD2; J: TRBJ2-3; size: few; CDR3: CASSVAGGQDTQYF; DNA: TGTGCCAGCAGCGTAGCGGGAGGGCAAGATACGCAGTATTTT
V: TRBV30; D: TRBD2; J: TRBJ2-5; size: few; CDR3: CAWSQPGASGIF; DNA: TGTGCCTGGAGTCAACCCGGGGCTAGCGGGATTTTC
V: TRBV19; D: -; J: TRBJ2-5; size: -; CDR3: CASGPRGFERRETQYF; DNA: TGTGCCAGTGGGCCAAGGGGATTCGAGCGGCGCGAGACCCAGTACTTC
V: TRBV28; D: -; J: TRBJ1-1; size: -; CDR3: CASGGPPQWTEAFF; DNA: TGTGCCAGCGGGGGGCCCCCACAATGGACTGAAGCTTTCTTT
V: TRBV5-1; D: TRBD1; J: TRBJ2-7; size: few; CDR3: CASSLRGQGNEQYF; DNA: TGCGCCAGCAGCTTGCGTGGACAGGGCAACGAGCAGTACTTC
V: TRBV18; D: -; J: TRBJ2-2; size: many; CDR3: CASSPYRDTGELFF; DNA: TGTGCCAGCTCACCTTATCGGGACACCGGGGAGCTGTTTTTT
V: TRBV5-4; D: TRBD2; J: TRBJ2-3; size: many; CDR3: CASRPLAADTQYF; DNA: TGTGCCAGCAGGCCCCTAGCGGCAGATACGCAGTATTTT
V: TRBV30; D: TRBD2; J: TRBJ2-1; size: -; CDR3: CAWSGLAGGPGSYNEQFF; DNA: TGTGCCTGGAGTGGTCTAGCGGGAGGGCCCGGGTCCTACAATGAGCAGTTCTTC
V: TRBV4-1; D: -; J: TRBJ1-1; size: few; CDR3: CASSRVLGTEAFF; DNA: TGCGCCAGCAGCCGCGTTTTGGGCACTGAAGCTTTCTTT
V: TRBV7-9; D: -; J: TRBJ1-4; size: -; CDR3: CASSLSGPHEKLFF; DNA: TGTGCCAGCAGCTTATCAGGACCCCATGAAAAACTGTTTTTT
V: TRBV7-8; D: -; J: TRBJ2-5; size: few; CDR3: CASSLGSVVTQYF; DNA: TGTGCCAGCAGCTTAGGGTCGGTGGTGACCCAGTACTTC
V: TRBV7-2; D: -; J: TRBJ2-1; size: -; CDR3: CASSLEGLSSYNEQFF; DNA: TGTGCCAGCAGCTTAGAGGGCCTTAGCTCCTACAATGAGCAGTTCTTC
V: TRBV20-1; D: -; J: TRBJ2-1; size: few; CDR3: CSAGTTSSYNEQFF; DNA: TGCAGTGCTGGAACCACTAGTTCCTACAATGAGCAGTTCTTC
V: TRBV28; D: -; J: TRBJ1-2; size: many; CDR3: CASSPPRVTNYGYTF; DNA: TGTGCCAGCAGTCCCCCCAGGGTAACTAACTATGGCTACACCTTC
V: TRBV4-3; D: -; J: TRBJ2-7; size: many; CDR3: CASSQDRAGEQYF; DNA: TGCGCCAGCAGCCAAGATCGGGCCGGGGAGCAGTACTTC
V: TRBV29-1; D: -; J: TRBJ2-7; size: -; CDR3: CSVAGDRQDEQYF; DNA: TGCAGCGTGGCGGGGGACAGACAAGACGAGCAGTACTTC
V: TRBV10-2; D: -; J: TRBJ1-1; size: -; CDR3: CASSSTGGGMNTEAFF; DNA: TGCGCCAGCAGTTCAACAGGAGGTGGCATGAACACTGAAGCTTTCTTT
V: TRBV28; D: TRBD2; J: TRBJ2-2; size: -; CDR3: CASSLLSGRSSAGELFF; DNA: TGTGCCAGCAGTTTACTCAGCGGGAGGTCTAGCGCCGGGGAGCTGTTTTTT
V: TRBV27; D: -; J: TRBJ2-2; size: -; CDR3: CASSLSYPTGELFF; DNA: TGTGCCAGCAGTTTATCCTATCCCACCGGGGAGCTGTTTTTT
V: TRBV5-1; D: -; J: TRBJ2-1; size: many; CDR3: CASSSGSNEQFF; DNA: TGCGCCAGCAGCTCAGGTTCTAATGAGCAGTTCTTC
V: TRBV12-3/TRBV12-4; D: -; J: TRBJ2-3; size: few; CDR3: CASSLRDFRTPDTQYF; DNA: TGTGCCAGCAGTTTACGGGACTTCAGGACGCCAGATACGCAGTATTTT
V: TRBV3-1; D: TRBD2; J: TRBJ2-7; size: -; CDR3: CASSLGTTSSYEQYF; DNA: TGTGCCAGCAGCCTCGGGACTACAAGCTCCTACGAGCAGTACTTC
V: TRBV24-1; D: TRBD1; J: TRBJ2-3; size: -; CDR3: CATSDPRQGSDTQYF; DNA: TGTGCCACCAGTGATCCAAGACAGGGGTCAGATACGCAGTATTTT
V: TRBV10-3; D: -; J: TRBJ1-1; size: -; CDR3: CATRDALMNTEAFF; DNA: TGTGCCACTCGGGACGCATTAATGAACACTGAAGCTTTCTTT
V: TRBV20-1; D: TRBD2; J: TRBJ2-1; size: -; CDR3: CSARDLREAYNEQFF; DNA: TGCAGTGCTAGAGATTTACGGGAGGCATACAATGAGCAGTTCTTC
V: TRBV4-1; D: -; J: TRBJ2-3; size: -; CDR3: CASSPHALGPDTQYF; DNA: TGCGCCAGCAGCCCACACGCGCTTGGCCCAGATACGCAGTATTTT